The 19 T cell receptor beta chains reported below all come from one sample, sequenced in a study of blood T cell repertoires in COVID-19. TCRdb's table, derived via immunoSEQ multiplex PCR, lists solely in-frame clones and lacks some. The sample lists some 130,000 clones; approximately 88% were seen once. The source material was peripheral blood. These receptors were collected from a man aged 50 or older with acute or convalescent COVID-19.

The chain couples TRBV6-5 to TRBJ2-2; TRBD1 might be the D (5 bases). The V and J ends lost 7 bases and 8 bases respectively, with 17 bases between them. Germline V gene sequence: CDR1 MNHEY, CDR2 SVGAGI. This CDR3 has 14 amino acids. CDR3 region: CASMRLGLQGELFF. CDR3 sequence (DNA): TGTGCCAGCATGAGACTGGGGCTTCAGGGGGAGCTGTTTTTT.

The chain carries TRBV6-6 and TRBJ1-3; D unclear. The length of the CDR3 is 12 residues. V lost 8 bases and J 0 bases, leaving 5 bases between the germline ends. The germline CDR1 and CDR2 sequences are MNHNY and SVGAGI (reference sequence). CDR3 bases: TGTGCCAGCCGGAGCTCTGGAAACACCATATATTTT. Its translation is CASRSSGNTIYF.

This rearrangement joins TRBV4-1 to TRBJ1-6, with D tentatively TRBD1 (5 bases). The CDR3 covers 17 residues. The V end was cut by 0 bases, the J end by 3 bases, with 12 bases between. Looked up from germline, CDR1 is MGHRA and CDR2 is YSYEKL. This CDR3 reads CASSQETGGGYNSPLHF. For the CDR3, the DNA is TGCGCCAGCAGCCAAGAAACAGGCGGCGGCTATAATTCACCCCTCCACTTT.

This chain links TRBV6-5 with TRBJ1-5; 8 positions agree with TRBD1. The germline V gene encodes CDR1 MNHEY and CDR2 SVGAGI. The CDR3 loop spans 15 amino acids. J gave up 3 bases and V 0 bases, and 1 base lay outside the gene matches. Written as DNA, the CDR3 is TGTGCCAGCAGTTACTCGACAGGGGACAATCAGCCCCAGCATTTT. It specifies CASSYSTGDNQPQHF.

The rearrangement joins TRBV6-5 to TRBJ1-2; TRBD1 is a possible D gene (5 bases). Trimming took 6 bases from V and 2 from J, leaving 16 bases between them. CDR3 length: 15 residues. CDR1 MNHEY and CDR2 SVGAGI come from the germline V gene. CDR3 DNA sequence: TGTGCCAGCAGCCTCCTACCATCAGGGAACTATGGCTACACCTTC. This translates into CASSLLPSGNYGYTF.

The CDR3, as DNA: TGTGCCAGCTCACCGGGGGGGGCCAAGCAGCCCCAGCATTTT. This gives the protein CASSPGGAKQPQHF. The V gene is TRBV18, the J gene TRBJ1-5; D may be TRBD1 (6 bases). The CDR3 loop spans 14 amino acids. V was shortened by 3 bases and J by 7 bases, with 13 bases between the two germline ends. Germline CDR1 and CDR2: KGHSH and LQKENI.

This rearrangement joins TRBV29-1 to TRBJ1-2, with 7 bases fitting TRBD1. The V segment lost 3 bases and the J segment 3 bases; nucleotides outside the gene matches: 4. The CDR3 is 13 amino acids. Germline V gene sequence: CDR1 SQVTM, CDR2 ANQGSEA. CDR3 amino acids: CSVDWQGDYGYTF. The CDR3 nucleotides are TGCAGCGTTGATTGGCAGGGGGACTATGGCTACACCTTC.

The chain carries TRBV5-8 and TRBJ1-1, with 11 nucleotides matching TRBD1. The J segment lost 8 bases and the V segment lost 1 base, leaving 10 bases of the junction unmatched. Germline loops: CDR1 SGHTS, CDR2 YDEGEE. CDR3 size: 16 residues. CDR3 amino acids: CASSLRSGQGGREAFF. CDR3 sequence (DNA): TGTGCCAGCAGCTTGCGGTCGGGACAGGGGGGACGAGAAGCTTTCTTT.

The chain joins TRBV5-1 to TRBJ1-3; possible D gene TRBD1, 5 bases. This CDR3 has 15 amino acids. Trimming shortened V by 0 bases and J by 2 bases, and 9 bases separated the two germline ends. From germline, CDR1 is SGHRS and CDR2 YFSETQ. This CDR3 reads CASSLGAGTGNTIYF. The CDR3 DNA reads TGCGCCAGCAGCTTGGGGGCAGGGACTGGAAACACCATATATTTT.

The V and J genes are TRBV18 and TRBJ1-1, with TRBD1 matching over 8 bases. The V segment lost 2 bases and the J segment 4 bases; nucleotides outside the gene matches: 3. The CDR3 loop spans 14 amino acids. Germline V CDR1 and CDR2: KGHSH, LQKENI. The CDR3 reads CASSPGQGATEAFF. The CDR3, as DNA: TGTGCCAGCTCACCAGGGCAGGGGGCCACTGAAGCTTTCTTT.

This chain's CDR3 is CASSDPRGAVHYEQYF. The CDR3, as DNA: TGTGCCAGCAGTGACCCCCGGGGGGCCGTTCACTACGAGCAGTACTTC. The J gene is TRBJ2-7, the V gene TRBV6-4, with D possibly being TRBD2 (7 bases). There are 16 residues in the CDR3. The V gene's germline CDR1 is MRHNA and CDR2 SNTAGT. Trimming cost V 2 bases and J 3 bases, with 17 bases left between them.

This clone appeared once. V is TRBV10-3 and J is TRBJ1-3; the D gene is possibly TRBD1 (6 bases). CDR1 is ENHRY, CDR2 SYGVKD, per germline. Trimming cost V 5 bases and J 4 bases, with 12 bases left between them. This CDR3 spans 14 amino acids. For the CDR3, the DNA is TGTGCCATCAGTTCAGGGGTTAGCGGAAACACCATATATTTT. It codes for CAISSGVSGNTIYF.

The rearrangement joins TRBV3-1 (or the pseudogene TRBV3-2) to TRBJ1-3; no firm D call. Per the germline V gene, CDR1 is LGHDT and CDR2 is YNNKEL (reference sequence). Trimming removed 3 bases at V and 2 bases at J, with 14 bases between. This CDR3 has 16 residues. The CDR3 DNA reads as TGTGCCAGCAGCCACGTCGGAGGACGGGCTGGAAACACCATATATTTT. The encoded protein is CASSHVGGRAGNTIYF.

This chain links TRBV3-1 (or the pseudogene TRBV3-2) with TRBJ1-5; D might be TRBD1 (6 bases). CDR3 length: 15 amino acids. CDR1 is LGHDT and CDR2 is YNNKEL in the germline V gene (reference sequence). Deletions cut 4 bases from V and 7 bases from J, with 17 bases between. CDR3 coding DNA: TGTGCCAGCAGCCTATATTCGGGGGGCGGGCAGCCCCAGCATTTT. Translated: CASSLYSGGGQPQHF.

This chain uses TRBV7-9 with TRBJ1-5; D perhaps matches TRBD1 (5 bases). Germline CDR1 and CDR2: SEHNR and FQNEAQ (reference sequence). V was trimmed by 3 bases and J by 5 bases, leaving 14 bases between them. This CDR3 comprises 15 residues. The chain's CDR3 is CASSFGSGSDQPQHF. Written as DNA, the CDR3 is TGTGCCAGCAGCTTTGGATCAGGGTCGGATCAGCCCCAGCATTTT. Supplemented by reference TRBV7-9 and TRBJ1-5, the full variable domain reads DTGVSQNPRHKITKRGQNVTFRCDPISEHNRLYWYRQTLGQGPEFLTYFQNEAQLEKSRLLSDRFSAERPKGSFSTLEIQRTEQGDSAMYLCASSFGSGSDQPQHFGDGTRLSIL.

Only one count was recorded for this clone. This sequence joins TRBV2 and TRBJ1-5; D gene ambiguous. The germline gives CDR1 SNHLY, CDR2 FYNNEI. This CDR3 comprises 14 residues. V lost 4 bases and J 0 bases, leaving 7 bases between the germline ends. In DNA, the CDR3 is TGTGCCAGCAGTGGAGGGTCTAGCAATCAGCCCCAGCATTTT. As protein: CASSGGSSNQPQHF.

J is TRBJ1-5 and V is TRBV7-8; D is perhaps TRBD1 (6 bases). With 0 bases removed from V and 5 bases from J, the gap between germline ends came to 8 bases. This CDR3 contains 14 residues. Germline CDR1 and CDR2: SGHVS and FQNEAQ. The CDR3 nucleotides are TGTGCCAGCAGCTTAGCGGGGGCTCATCAGCCCCAGCATTTT. Translated, it gives CASSLAGAHQPQHF.

This chain links TRBV28 with TRBJ2-1; tentative D call: TRBD1 (6 bases). Germline CDR1 is MDHEN and CDR2 is SYDVKM. V was cut by 6 bases and J by 4 bases, with 13 bases left in between. CDR3 length: 14 amino acids. The CDR3 DNA is TGTGCCAGCAGACTCTACAGGGATTACAATGAGCAGTTCTTC. As protein: CASRLYRDYNEQFF. The full variable domain, its missing parts supplied by reference TRBV28 and TRBJ2-1, is DVKVTQSSRYLVKRTGEKVFLECVQDMDHENMFWYRQDPGLGLRLIYFSYDVKMKEKGDIPEGYSVSREKKERFSLILESASTNQTSMYLCASRLYRDYNEQFFGPGTRLTVL.

The chain has TRBV6-2 or TRBV6-3 and TRBJ1-2; 8 bases map to TRBD1. This CDR3 spans 15 amino acids. After removal of 3 bases from V and 4 bases from J, the junction contained 7 bases not matched to a gene. Germline-derived CDR1 and CDR2 are MNHEY and SVGEGT. This chain's CDR3 is CASSYGETGAYGYTF. In DNA form, the CDR3 reads TGTGCCAGCAGTTATGGGGAGACAGGGGCCTATGGCTACACCTTC.